The TCR beta chain under discussion was sequenced for a study of neurological immune-mediated disorders. Study-wide results and limits: The absence of shared CDR3 amino acid sequences among expanded clones across subjects suggests private repertoires in all groups.

The time point is: technical triplicate 2. V lost 0 bases, J lost 10 bases, and 13 bases lay in between. Germline V gene lookup returns CDR1 MGHRA and CDR2 YSYEKL. The CDR3 is made up of 14 amino acids. Many counts were recorded for this clonotype. Its antigen is not identified. It was by 5'RACE with 10-nucleotide random UMIs that the cDNA was made. MiXCR was run by TCRdb on the 5' RACE reads, yielding one entry per CDR3 protein. The sample lists roughly 30,000 distinct CDR3 sequences, about 14% seen once, with about 5.7% in the top ten. The chain has TRBV4-1 and TRBJ2-1, with D tentatively TRBD1 or TRBD2 (6 bases each). The clonotype comes from a female donor with HTLV-1-associated myelopathy (HAM/TSP). The sample comprised CD4+ T cells from blood. CDR3 bases: TGCGCCAGCAGCCAAGACTCCTGGAGGGGGGAGCAGTTCTTC. It specifies CASSQDSWRGEQFF.